The table lists the clone carrying this T cell receptor beta chain with a few counts. Its antigen is unknown. V shed 5 bases, J shed 8 bases, and the junction held 17 bases outside the gene matches. The CDR3 length is 17 residues. Looked up from germline, CDR1 is LNHNV and CDR2 is YYDKDF (reference sequence). This entry is derived from a study of naive and memory T cell subsets. Two oligonucleotides, mixed equimolar, formed the beta constant-region primer covering TRBC1 and TRBC2. Four rounds of PCR amplified the ligated cDNA using nested alpha and beta constant-region primers plus SP2. TCRdb reanalysed the UMI-ligation and nested PCR reads using MiXCR and keeps one entry per CDR3 protein. The profile covers 98,000 or so distinct CDR3 sequences, with more than 14% appearing a single time and around 2.8% taken by the ten largest. Study-level points and caveats: Naive repertoires, especially CD8, held a few larger clonotypes, possibly memory cells re-expressing CD45RA. RNA-based TCR counts may shift with T cell activation and differentiation.

This chain uses TRBV15 with TRBJ2-1; TRBD2 aligns across 8 bases. The receptor was isolated from a human donor in good health. The sequenced sample consisted of naive CD8+ T cells from blood. The chain's CDR3 is CATSLNTGTRGVYEQFF. For the CDR3, the DNA is TGTGCCACCAGCCTCAACACCGGGACTAGAGGGGTCTATGAGCAGTTCTTC. The variable domain in full, completed from reference TRBV15 and TRBJ2-1, reads DAMVIQNPRYQVTQFGKPVTLSCSQTLNHNVMYWYQQKSSQAPKLLFHYYDKDFNNEADTPDNFQSRRPNTSFCFLDIRSPGLGDTAMYLCATSLNTGTRGVYEQFFGPGTRLTVL.